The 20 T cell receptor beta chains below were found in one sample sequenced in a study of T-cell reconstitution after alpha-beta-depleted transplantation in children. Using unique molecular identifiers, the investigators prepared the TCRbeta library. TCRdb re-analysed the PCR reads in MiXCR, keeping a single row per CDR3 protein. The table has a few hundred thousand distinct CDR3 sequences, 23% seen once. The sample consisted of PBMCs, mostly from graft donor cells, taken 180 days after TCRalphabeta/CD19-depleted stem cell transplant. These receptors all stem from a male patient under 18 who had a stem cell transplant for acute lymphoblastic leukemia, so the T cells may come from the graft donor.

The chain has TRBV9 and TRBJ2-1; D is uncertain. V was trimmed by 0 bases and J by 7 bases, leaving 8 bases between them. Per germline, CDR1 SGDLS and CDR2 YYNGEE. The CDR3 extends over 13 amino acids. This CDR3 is CASSVVGVNEQFF. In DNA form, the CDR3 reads TGTGCCAGCAGCGTAGTTGGCGTAAATGAGCAGTTCTTC.

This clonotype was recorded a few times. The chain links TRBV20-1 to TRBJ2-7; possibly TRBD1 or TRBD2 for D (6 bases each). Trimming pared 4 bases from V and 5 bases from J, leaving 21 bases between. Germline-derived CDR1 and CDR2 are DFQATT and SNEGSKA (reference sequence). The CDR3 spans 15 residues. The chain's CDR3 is CSAKLTGTPFNEQYF. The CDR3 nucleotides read TGCAGTGCTAAGCTCACAGGGACTCCTTTTAACGAGCAGTACTTC.

For the CDR3, the DNA is TGTGCCAGCAGCCTAAGGGGGGTCTCGCAAGAGACCCAGTACTTC. This gives the protein CASSLRGVSQETQYF. The rearrangement links TRBV7-9 to TRBJ2-5, with D perhaps matching TRBD1 or TRBD2 (6 bases each). This CDR3 has 15 residues. Per germline, CDR1 SEHNR and CDR2 FQNEAQ (reference sequence). V shed 5 bases and J shed 2 bases, with 15 bases lying between them. Complete variable domain (other parts from reference TRBV7-9 and TRBJ2-5): DTGVSQNPRHKITKRGQNVTFRCDPISEHNRLYWYRQTLGQGPEFLTYFQNEAQLEKSRLLSDRFSAERPKGSFSTLEIQRTEQGDSAMYLCASSLRGVSQETQYFGPGTRLLVL.

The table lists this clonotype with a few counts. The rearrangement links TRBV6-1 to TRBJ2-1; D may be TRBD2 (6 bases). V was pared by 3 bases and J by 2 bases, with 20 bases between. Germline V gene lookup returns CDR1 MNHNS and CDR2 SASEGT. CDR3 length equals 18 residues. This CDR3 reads CASSDVLSSGRTYNEQFF. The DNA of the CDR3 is TGTGCCAGCAGTGATGTCCTTTCCAGCGGGCGGACCTACAATGAGCAGTTCTTC.

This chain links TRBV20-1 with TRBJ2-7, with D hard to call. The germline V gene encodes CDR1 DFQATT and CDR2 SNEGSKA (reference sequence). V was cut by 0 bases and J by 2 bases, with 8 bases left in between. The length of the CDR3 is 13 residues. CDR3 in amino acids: CSARDTAAYEQYF. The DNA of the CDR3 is TGCAGTGCTAGAGATACCGCCGCCTACGAGCAGTACTTC.

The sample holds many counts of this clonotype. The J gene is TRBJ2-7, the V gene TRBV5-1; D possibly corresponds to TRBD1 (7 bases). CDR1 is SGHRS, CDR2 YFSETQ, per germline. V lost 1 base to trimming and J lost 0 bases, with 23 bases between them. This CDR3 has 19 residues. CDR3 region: CASSLKLARGLASSYEQYF. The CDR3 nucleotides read TGCGCCAGCAGCTTGAAGCTAGCGAGGGGGCTGGCTAGCTCCTACGAGCAGTACTTC.

The chain's CDR3 is CASSSSGGINYGYTF. CDR3 coding DNA: TGTGCCAGCAGCTCGAGCGGGGGCATTAACTATGGCTACACCTTC. The V and J genes are TRBV9 and TRBJ1-2; D is perhaps TRBD1 (6 bases). Trimming removed 4 bases from V and 1 base from J, with 14 bases in between. In germline, CDR1 is SGDLS, CDR2 YYNGEE. The CDR3 contains 15 residues.

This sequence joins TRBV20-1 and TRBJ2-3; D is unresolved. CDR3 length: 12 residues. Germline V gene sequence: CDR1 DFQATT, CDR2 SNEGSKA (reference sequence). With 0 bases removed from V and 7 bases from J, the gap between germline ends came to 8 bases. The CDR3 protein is CSARDGRNTQYF. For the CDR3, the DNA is TGCAGTGCTAGAGACGGAAGAAATACGCAGTATTTT.

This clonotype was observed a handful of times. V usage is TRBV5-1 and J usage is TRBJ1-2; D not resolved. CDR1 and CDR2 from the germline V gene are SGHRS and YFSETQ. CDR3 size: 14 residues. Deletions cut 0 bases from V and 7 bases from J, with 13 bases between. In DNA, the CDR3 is TGCGCCAGCAGCTTGGATCACTGGTTGAGTGGCTACACCTTC. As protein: CASSLDHWLSGYTF.

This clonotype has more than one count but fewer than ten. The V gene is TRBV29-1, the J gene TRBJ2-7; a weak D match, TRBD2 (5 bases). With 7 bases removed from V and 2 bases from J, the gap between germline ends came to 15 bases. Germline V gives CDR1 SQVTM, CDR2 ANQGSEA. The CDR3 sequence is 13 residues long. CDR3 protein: CSALWTGTYEQYF. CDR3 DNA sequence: TGCAGCGCTCTCTGGACGGGAACCTACGAGCAGTACTTC.

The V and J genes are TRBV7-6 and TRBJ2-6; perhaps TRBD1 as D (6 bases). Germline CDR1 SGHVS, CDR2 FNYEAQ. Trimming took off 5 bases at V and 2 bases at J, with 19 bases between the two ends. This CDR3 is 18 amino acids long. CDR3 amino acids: CASSARGSGVAGANVLTF. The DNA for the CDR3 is TGTGCCAGCAGCGCGAGGGGGTCCGGGGTCGCTGGGGCCAACGTCCTGACTTTC.

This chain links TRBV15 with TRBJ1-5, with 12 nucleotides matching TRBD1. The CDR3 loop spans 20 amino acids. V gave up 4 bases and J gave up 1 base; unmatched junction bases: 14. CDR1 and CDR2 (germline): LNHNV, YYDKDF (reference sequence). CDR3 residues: CATSTGQGAIPFISNQPQHF. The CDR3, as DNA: TGTGCCACCAGCACGGGACAGGGGGCGATACCCTTTATCAGCAATCAGCCCCAGCATTTT.

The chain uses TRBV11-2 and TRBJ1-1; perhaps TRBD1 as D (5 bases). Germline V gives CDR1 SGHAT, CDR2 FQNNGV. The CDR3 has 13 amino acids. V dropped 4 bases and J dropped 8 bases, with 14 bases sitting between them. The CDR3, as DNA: TGTGCCAGCAGCTCCCTCTTCGGGGGAGAAGCTTTCTTT. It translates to CASSSLFGGEAFF.

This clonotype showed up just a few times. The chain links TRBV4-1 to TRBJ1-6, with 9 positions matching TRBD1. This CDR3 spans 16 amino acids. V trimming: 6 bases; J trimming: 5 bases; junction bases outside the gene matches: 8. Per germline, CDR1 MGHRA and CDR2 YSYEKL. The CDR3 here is CASSRGQGMDNSPLHF. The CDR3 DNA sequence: TGCGCCAGCAGTCGAGGACAGGGGATGGATAATTCACCCCTCCACTTT.

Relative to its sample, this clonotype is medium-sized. As DNA, the CDR3 is TGCAGCGTTTACACACAGTACAATGAGCAGTTCTTC. This encodes CSVYTQYNEQFF. The chain carries TRBV29-1 and TRBJ2-1; no clear D gene. Per the germline V gene, CDR1 is SQVTM and CDR2 is ANQGSEA. This CDR3 contains 12 residues. V lost 5 bases, J lost 4 bases, and 9 bases lay in between.

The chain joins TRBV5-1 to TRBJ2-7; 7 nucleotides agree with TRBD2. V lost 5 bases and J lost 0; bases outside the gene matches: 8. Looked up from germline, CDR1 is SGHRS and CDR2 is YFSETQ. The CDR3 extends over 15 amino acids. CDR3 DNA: TGCGCCAGCAGTACAAGCGGGAAGAGCTCCTACGAGCAGTACTTC. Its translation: CASSTSGKSSYEQYF.

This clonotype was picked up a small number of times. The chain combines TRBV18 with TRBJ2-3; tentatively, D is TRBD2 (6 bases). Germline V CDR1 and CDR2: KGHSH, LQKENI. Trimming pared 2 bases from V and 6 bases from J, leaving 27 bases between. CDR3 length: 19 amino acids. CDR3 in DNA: TGTGCCAGCTCACCAAAACTCCATCCCACCCTCCTGGAGGGGGATACGCAGTATTTT. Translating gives CASSPKLHPTLLEGDTQYF.

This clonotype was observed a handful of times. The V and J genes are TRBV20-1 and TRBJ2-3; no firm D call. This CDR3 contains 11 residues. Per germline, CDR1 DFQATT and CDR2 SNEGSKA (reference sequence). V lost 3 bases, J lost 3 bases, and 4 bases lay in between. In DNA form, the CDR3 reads TGCAGTGCTAGTTGGACAGATACGCAGTATTTT. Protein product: CSASWTDTQYF.

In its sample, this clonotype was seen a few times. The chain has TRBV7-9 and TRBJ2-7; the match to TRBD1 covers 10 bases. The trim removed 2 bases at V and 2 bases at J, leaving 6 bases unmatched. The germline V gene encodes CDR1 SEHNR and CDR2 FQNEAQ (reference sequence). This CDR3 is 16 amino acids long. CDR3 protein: CASSLSPGQGTYEQYF. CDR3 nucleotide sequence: TGTGCCAGCAGCTTATCCCCGGGACAGGGGACCTACGAGCAGTACTTC.

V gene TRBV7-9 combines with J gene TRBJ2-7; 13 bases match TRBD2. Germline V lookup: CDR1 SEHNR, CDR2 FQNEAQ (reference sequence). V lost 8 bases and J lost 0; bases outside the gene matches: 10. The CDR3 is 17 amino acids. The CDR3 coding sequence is TGTGCCAGCGCCGGGGGACTAGCGGGGCTCCACTCCTACGAGCAGTACTTC. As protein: CASAGGLAGLHSYEQYF. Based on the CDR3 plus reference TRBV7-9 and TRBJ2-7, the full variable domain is DTGVSQNPRHKITKRGQNVTFRCDPISEHNRLYWYRQTLGQGPEFLTYFQNEAQLEKSRLLSDRFSAERPKGSFSTLEIQRTEQGDSAMYLCASAGGLAGLHSYEQYFGPGTRLTVT.